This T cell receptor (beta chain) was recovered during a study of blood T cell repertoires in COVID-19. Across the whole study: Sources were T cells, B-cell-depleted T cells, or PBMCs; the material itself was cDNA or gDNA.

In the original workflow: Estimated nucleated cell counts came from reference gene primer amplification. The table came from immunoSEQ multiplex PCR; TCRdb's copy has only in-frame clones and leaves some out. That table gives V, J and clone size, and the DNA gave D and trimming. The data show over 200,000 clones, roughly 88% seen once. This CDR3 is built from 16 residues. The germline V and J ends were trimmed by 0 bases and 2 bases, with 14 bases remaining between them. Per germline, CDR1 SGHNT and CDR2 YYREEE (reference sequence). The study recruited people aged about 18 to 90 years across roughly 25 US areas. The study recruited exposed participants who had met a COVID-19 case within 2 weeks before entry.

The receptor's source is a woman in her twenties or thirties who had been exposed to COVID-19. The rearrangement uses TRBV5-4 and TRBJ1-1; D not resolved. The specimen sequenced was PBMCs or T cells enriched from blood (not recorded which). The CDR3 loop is CASSLVPRKINTEAFF. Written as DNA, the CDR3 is TGTGCCAGCAGCTTGGTGCCCAGGAAGATTAACACTGAAGCTTTCTTT.